The entry that follows covers one T cell receptor beta chain sequence. This specimen belongs to a study of shared clonotypes between healthy human individuals. The CDR3 runs 13 residues. Germline V gives CDR1 SGHDN, CDR2 FVKESK. V lost 4 bases and J 4 bases, leaving 11 bases between the germline ends. Naive CD8 cells lacked CD45RO and underwent positive selection for CCR7, leaving out terminally differentiated effector memory CD45RA+ cells. The table came from immunoSEQ multiplex PCR; TCRdb's copy has only in-frame clones and leaves some out. Here the sample spans roughly 2.1 million clones, 93% being singletons.

What was sequenced was naive CD8+ T cells from PBMCs. This sequence originates from a man aged 18 to 30 in good health. Some clones in this sample may be carry-over from other donors' samples. This chain uses TRBV14 with TRBJ2-7; the D is unclear. The CDR3 DNA follows: TGTGCCAGCAGCCCGACGGACGATTACGAGCAGTACTTC. Protein product: CASSPTDDYEQYF. Combining the CDR3 with reference TRBV14 and TRBJ2-7 gives the whole variable domain EAGVTQFPSHSVIEKGQTVTLRCDPISGHDNLYWYRRVMGKEIKFLLHFVKESKQDESGMPNNRFLAERTGGTYSTLKVQPAELEDSGVYFCASSPTDDYEQYFGPGTRLTVT.